This T cell receptor (beta chain) was obtained from a study of T-cell reconstitution after alpha-beta-depleted transplantation in children. Study conclusions and caveats: When one year had passed after transplant, most T-cell counts and diversity came from newly produced T cells. Where alpha-beta T cells came from about two months after transplant was reportedly several hundred expanded graft clones. Certain patients had high TCRbeta diversity at day 60, and it came from recipient T cells and thymic progenitors that survived.

TCRbeta library preparation incorporated unique molecular identifiers. MiXCR, run by TCRdb on the PCR reads, gives a single entry per CDR3 protein. The sample includes approximately 520,000 distinct CDR3 sequences, roughly 10% seen only once; the top ten take 12% to 15%. The CDR3 length is 15 residues. Trimming pared 1 base from V and 3 bases from J, leaving 10 bases between. About this clonotype: Antigen unknown.

The rearrangement uses TRBV12-3 or TRBV12-4 and TRBJ2-4; D may match TRBD1 or TRBD2 (5 bases each). Sequencing used PBMCs, mostly from graft donor cells, obtained 180 days after TCRalphabeta/CD19-depleted stem cell transplant. The TCR sequence derives from a female patient aged 2 to 10 who had a stem cell transplant for aplastic anemia, so the T cells may come from the graft donor. The CDR3 bases are TGTGCCAGCAGTTTAGGAGGGGTAATCAAAAACATTCAGTACTTC. This codes for CASSLGGVIKNIQYF.